The next 29 T cell receptor beta chains were all read from a single sample in a study of blood T cell repertoires in COVID-19. The method was immunoSEQ multiplex PCR; TCRdb's version includes in-frame clones alone and lacks a portion of them. The sample carries tens of thousands of clones, under 90% recorded once. The sequencing input was peripheral blood. All receptors derive from a man between 60 and 75 years old with COVID-19, enrolled during active disease.

The chain employs TRBV5-1 and TRBJ1-1, with a tentative D call TRBD1 (6 bases). The CDR3 runs to 15 residues. V was shortened by 0 bases and J by 4 bases, with 13 bases between the two germline ends. Per the germline V gene, CDR1 is SGHRS and CDR2 is YFSETQ. The chain's CDR3 is CASSLVGTRSTEAFF. The CDR3 DNA reads TGCGCCAGCAGCTTGGTTGGGACACGGAGCACTGAAGCTTTCTTT.

This clone was counted between two and nine times. The V and J genes are TRBV19 and TRBJ2-1; 12 bases match TRBD2. This CDR3 is 15 amino acids long. CDR1 and CDR2 (germline): LNHDA, SQIVND (reference sequence). The J segment lost 6 bases and the V segment lost 5 bases, leaving 5 bases of the junction unmatched. CDR3 protein: CASSAASGRVNEQFF. The CDR3 bases are TGTGCCAGTAGTGCAGCTAGCGGGAGGGTCAATGAGCAGTTCTTC.

This chain links TRBV5-1 with TRBJ1-6; tentatively, D is TRBD1 (5 bases). Per germline, CDR1 SGHRS and CDR2 YFSETQ. Trimming took off 0 bases at V and 2 bases at J, with 9 bases between the two ends. The CDR3 runs 16 residues. The chain's CDR3 is CASSLAGQTYNSPLHF. The CDR3 nucleotides read TGCGCCAGCAGCTTGGCAGGGCAAACCTATAATTCACCCCTCCACTTT.

The chain recombines TRBV5-1 with TRBJ1-3; the D gene is possibly TRBD1 (6 bases). V was trimmed by 0 bases and J by 0 bases, leaving 10 bases between them. Germline loops: CDR1 SGHRS, CDR2 YFSETQ. The CDR3 is made up of 16 amino acids. CDR3 protein: CASSLGQVNSGNTIYF. The CDR3 DNA reads as TGCGCCAGCAGCTTGGGACAGGTGAACTCTGGAAACACCATATATTTT.

This chain uses TRBV3-1 (or the pseudogene TRBV3-2) with TRBJ1-2, with TRBD1 identical over 8 bases. The V segment lost 0 bases and the J segment 7 bases; nucleotides outside the gene matches: 7. This CDR3 contains 15 residues. Per germline, CDR1 LGHDT and CDR2 YNNKEL (reference sequence). DNA for the CDR3: TGTGCCAGCAGCCAAGAAGGTCGACAGGGGCTTGGCTACACCTTC. Amino acid sequence: CASSQEGRQGLGYTF.

This clone was found a few times. The chain has TRBV27 and TRBJ2-2, with D perhaps TRBD2 (6 bases). The germline CDR1 and CDR2 sequences are MNHEY and SMNVEV (reference sequence). Trimming took 4 bases from V and 7 from J, leaving 22 bases between them. There are 17 residues in the CDR3. The CDR3 DNA reads TGTGCCAGCAGTTATTCCTCCCCGGGGGTAGCGGACGGGGAGCTGTTTTTT. Translating it yields CASSYSSPGVADGELFF.

The V gene is TRBV27, the J gene TRBJ1-5; TRBD1 aligns across 7 bases. CDR3 length: 16 residues. Germline V gene lookup returns CDR1 MNHEY and CDR2 SMNVEV (reference sequence). With V trimmed by 8 bases and J by 2 bases, 12 bases remained unmatched. CDR3 DNA: TGTGCCAGCTCTACCCGACAGGGCTCGGGCAATCAGCCCCAGCATTTT. Amino acid sequence: CASSTRQGSGNQPQHF.

The chain is built from TRBV10-3 and TRBJ2-2; 11 nucleotides line up with TRBD1. The CDR3 totals 17 residues. With 0 bases clipped from V and 3 bases from J, the junction kept 3 bases outside the gene matches. From germline, CDR1 is ENHRY and CDR2 SYGVKD. The CDR3, as DNA: TGTGCCATCAGTGAGTCCCGGACAGGGGGCGACACCGGGGAGCTGTTTTTT. It yields the protein CAISESRTGGDTGELFF.

The chain recombines TRBV10-3 with TRBJ2-5; TRBD2 is a possible D gene (5 bases). The V gene's germline CDR1 is ENHRY and CDR2 SYGVKD. The V gene lost 8 bases and the J gene lost 2 bases, with 9 bases spanning the gap. This CDR3 region has 12 residues. CDR3 sequence (DNA): TGTGCCATCGGAGGCTTACAAGAGACCCAGTACTTC. Its translation: CAIGGLQETQYF.

The rearrangement uses TRBV11-2 and TRBJ2-5; no reliable D call. V was pared by 2 bases and J by 1 base, with 5 bases between. CDR3 size: 13 residues. Germline CDR1 is SGHAT and CDR2 is FQNNGV. CDR3 loop: CASSLRSQETQYF. The CDR3 DNA follows: TGTGCCAGCAGCTTAAGGAGCCAAGAGACCCAGTACTTC.

The chain carries TRBV6-6 and TRBJ1-2, with D uncertain. CDR1 and CDR2 from the germline V gene are MNHNY and SVGAGI (reference sequence). The CDR3 runs 11 residues. Trimming removed 2 bases at V and 5 bases at J, with 3 bases between. The CDR3 sequence: CASSYAYGYTF. For the CDR3, the DNA is TGTGCCAGCAGTTACGCGTATGGCTACACCTTC.

The chain has TRBV20-1 and TRBJ1-4; no firm D call. The CDR3 has 16 residues. Germline V gene sequence: CDR1 DFQATT, CDR2 SNEGSKA (reference sequence). V lost 3 bases to trimming and J lost 7 bases, with 21 bases between them. CDR3 amino acids: CSASRDTAGSGEKLFF. The CDR3 DNA sequence: TGCAGTGCTAGTCGGGATACAGCGGGAAGTGGTGAAAAACTGTTTTTT.

The rearrangement joins TRBV18 to TRBJ2-1, with TRBD1 as a possible D gene (5 bases). Looked up from germline, CDR1 is KGHSH and CDR2 is LQKENI. The V and J ends lost 2 bases and 10 bases respectively, with 12 bases between them. The CDR3 length is 13 residues. The CDR3 sequence is CASSPIQGREQFF. The DNA of the CDR3 is TGTGCCAGCTCACCAATCCAGGGAAGGGAGCAGTTCTTC. The full variable domain, completed using reference TRBV18 and TRBJ2-1, is NAGVMQNPRHLVRRRGQEARLRCSPMKGHSHVYWYRQLPEEGLKFMVYLQKENIIDESGMPKERFSAEFPKEGPSILRIQQVVRGDSAAYFCASSPIQGREQFFGPGTRLTVL.

This chain links TRBV9 with TRBJ1-1; 9 bases are a match to TRBD1. Germline V gene sequence: CDR1 SGDLS, CDR2 YYNGEE. J was trimmed by 6 bases and V by 4 bases; bases with no gene match: 10. This CDR3 has 15 residues. This chain's CDR3 is CASSTRDRGKSEAFF. The CDR3 DNA is TGTGCCAGCAGCACGAGAGACAGGGGGAAATCTGAAGCTTTCTTT.

This clone occurred a few times. This sequence joins TRBV30 and TRBJ2-7; TRBD1 matches 7 bases. The CDR3 loop spans 12 amino acids. The V gene's germline CDR1 is GTSNPN and CDR2 SVGIG (reference sequence). V was pared by 8 bases and J by 3 bases, with 7 bases of the junction left unmatched. CDR3 amino acids: CASYRDSYEQYF. The CDR3 bases are TGTGCCAGCTACAGGGACAGCTACGAGCAGTACTTC.

The chain carries TRBV10-3 and TRBJ2-7, with D hard to call. Germline V lookup: CDR1 ENHRY, CDR2 SYGVKD. The CDR3 has 14 amino acids. V gave up 3 bases and J gave up 3 bases, with 12 bases separating them. CDR3 in DNA: TGTGCCATCAGTGAAGAACAGCAAAGCTACGAGCAGTACTTC. This codes for CAISEEQQSYEQYF.

J is TRBJ2-3 and V is TRBV24-1, with unresolved D. The CDR3 length is 16 residues. V was cut by 4 bases and J by 4 bases, with 17 bases left in between. CDR1 and CDR2 from the germline V gene are KGHDR and SFDVKD. DNA for the CDR3: TGTGCCACCAGTGACCCTAGTCCCTCAAGGCCAGATACGCAGTATTTT. Protein sequence: CATSDPSPSRPDTQYF.

This clone occurred a few times. The V and J genes are TRBV27 and TRBJ1-2; TRBD1 matches 10 bases. The germline V gene has CDR1 MNHEY and CDR2 SMNVEV (reference sequence). J lost 4 bases, V lost 2 bases, and 7 bases had no gene match. This CDR3 is 16 amino acids long. The CDR3 here is CASSLRMTGGGYGYTF. The CDR3 DNA reads TGTGCCAGCAGTTTAAGGATGACAGGGGGCGGCTATGGCTACACCTTC.

This rearrangement joins TRBV7-9 to TRBJ1-4; D perhaps matches TRBD1 (5 bases). This CDR3 is built from 16 residues. Germline V gene data show CDR1 as SEHNR and CDR2 as FQNEAQ (reference sequence). Trimming pared 5 bases from V and 0 bases from J, leaving 13 bases between. The CDR3 coding sequence is TGTGCCAGCAGCCCCAGGACACTTGCAACTAATGAAAAACTGTTTTTT. Translation gives CASSPRTLATNEKLFF. Drawing the rest from reference TRBV7-9 and TRBJ1-4, the complete variable domain is DTGVSQNPRHKITKRGQNVTFRCDPISEHNRLYWYRQTLGQGPEFLTYFQNEAQLEKSRLLSDRFSAERPKGSFSTLEIQRTEQGDSAMYLCASSPRTLATNEKLFFGSGTQLSVL.

This chain connects TRBV6-6 to TRBJ2-5; D might be TRBD1 (5 bases). Per the germline V gene, CDR1 is MNHNY and CDR2 is SVGAGI (reference sequence). The CDR3 length is 15 residues. Trimming cost V 4 bases and J 1 base, with 13 bases left between them. The CDR3 DNA is TGTGCCAGCAGTTCCCCAGGGTTGGGCCAAGAGACCCAGTACTTC. It specifies CASSSPGLGQETQYF.

For the CDR3, the DNA is TGCGCCAGCAGCTCTAGCGGGCCCCAGACTGACACCGGGGAGCTGTTTTTT. It translates to CASSSSGPQTDTGELFF. V gene TRBV5-1 combines with J gene TRBJ2-2, with TRBD2 matching 8 bases. With 3 bases clipped from V and 3 bases from J, the junction kept 10 bases outside the gene matches. The CDR3 covers 17 residues. Per germline, CDR1 SGHRS and CDR2 YFSETQ.

This rearrangement joins TRBV19 to TRBJ1-5; D gene uncertain. Germline loops: CDR1 LNHDA, CDR2 SQIVND (reference sequence). There are 15 residues in the CDR3. With 2 bases removed from V and 0 bases from J, the gap between germline ends came to 8 bases. CDR3 DNA sequence: TGTGCCAGTAGTATAAGAGGAGTTAGCAATCAGCCCCAGCATTTT. This sequence encodes CASSIRGVSNQPQHF.

The chain couples TRBV19 to TRBJ1-1, with D perhaps matching TRBD1 (5 bases). This CDR3 is 12 amino acids long. V was pared by 7 bases and J by 7 bases, with 13 bases between. The germline gives CDR1 LNHDA, CDR2 SQIVND (reference sequence). Written as DNA, the CDR3 is TGTGCCAGTAAGATGGGGGGGGGTGAAGCTTTCTTT. It yields the protein CASKMGGGEAFF.

In this sample, this clone turned up once. The chain couples TRBV7-9 to TRBJ2-1; 7 nucleotides align to TRBD2. V gave up 4 bases and J gave up 0 bases; unmatched junction bases: 6. The CDR3 is 16 residues long. Per germline, CDR1 SEHNR and CDR2 FQNEAQ (reference sequence). This CDR3 reads CASSSSSSGSYNEQFF. The CDR3 coding sequence is TGTGCCAGCAGCTCCAGCTCTAGCGGCTCCTACAATGAGCAGTTCTTC.

This rearrangement joins TRBV3-1 (or the pseudogene TRBV3-2) to TRBJ2-3; D is perhaps TRBD1 (6 bases). The germline V gene has CDR1 LGHDT and CDR2 YNNKEL (reference sequence). This CDR3 is 12 amino acids long. V dropped 1 base and J dropped 11 bases, with 10 bases sitting between them. For the CDR3, the DNA is TGTGCCAGCAGCCAAGGGCAGGGGCAGCAGTATTTT. Its translation: CASSQGQGQQYF.

This chain links TRBV6-1 with TRBJ1-4; D ambiguous. V gave up 2 bases and J gave up 7 bases, with 11 bases separating them. In germline, CDR1 is MNHNS, CDR2 SASEGT. The CDR3 is made up of 14 amino acids. The CDR3 nucleotides are TGTGCCAGCAGTGAAAGGGAGAGAAGTGAAAAACTGTTTTTT. As protein: CASSERERSEKLFF.

The V and J genes are TRBV7-9 and TRBJ2-2; D perhaps matches TRBD1 (6 bases). V was clipped by 3 bases and J by 8 bases, with 7 bases between them. The germline gives CDR1 SEHNR, CDR2 FQNEAQ (reference sequence). This CDR3 region has 12 residues. The CDR3 sequence: CASSLGAGELFF. CDR3 nucleotides: TGTGCCAGCAGCTTGGGGGCAGGGGAGCTGTTTTTT.

V gene TRBV11-2 combines with J gene TRBJ1-1, with 8 positions matching TRBD1. V lost 3 bases, J lost 5 bases, and 5 bases stayed unmatched. Per germline, CDR1 SGHAT and CDR2 FQNNGV. This CDR3 spans 14 amino acids. Here the CDR3 DNA reads TGTGCCAGCAGCTTCAGGACAGGGCGGACTGAAGCTTTCTTT. This sequence encodes CASSFRTGRTEAFF.

In regard to this clone: This specimen includes other DNA sequences encoding the same CDR3. The chain couples TRBV5-1 to TRBJ2-5, with 8 bases fitting TRBD1. The germline CDR1 and CDR2 sequences are SGHRS and YFSETQ. The CDR3 spans 14 residues. The V segment lost 0 bases and the J segment 4 bases; nucleotides outside the gene matches: 2. CDR3 bases: TGCGCCAGCAGCTTGGCCGGACAGGGAGAGACCCAGTACTTC. Protein sequence: CASSLAGQGETQYF.